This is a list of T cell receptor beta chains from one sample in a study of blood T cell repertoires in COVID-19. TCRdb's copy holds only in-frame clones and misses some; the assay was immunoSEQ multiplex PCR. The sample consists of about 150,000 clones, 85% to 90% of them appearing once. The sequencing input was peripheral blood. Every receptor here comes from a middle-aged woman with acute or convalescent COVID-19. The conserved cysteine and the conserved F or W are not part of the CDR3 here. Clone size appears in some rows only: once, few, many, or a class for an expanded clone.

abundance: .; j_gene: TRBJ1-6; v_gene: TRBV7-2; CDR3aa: ASSLEAGFSPLH
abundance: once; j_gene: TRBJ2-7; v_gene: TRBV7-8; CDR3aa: ASGQGVSYEQY
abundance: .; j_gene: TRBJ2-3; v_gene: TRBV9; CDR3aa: ASTPAPGVVTDTQY
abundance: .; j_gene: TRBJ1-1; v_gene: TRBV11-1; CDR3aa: ASSATGTTEAF
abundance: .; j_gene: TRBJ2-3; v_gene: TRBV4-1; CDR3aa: ASSQVEMSGAGSTDTQY
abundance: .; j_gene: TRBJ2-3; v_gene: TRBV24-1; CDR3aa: ATLDSTDTQY
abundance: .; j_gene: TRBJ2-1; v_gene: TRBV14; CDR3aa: ASSLARDYSYNEQF
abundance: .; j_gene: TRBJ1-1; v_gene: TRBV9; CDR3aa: ASSAGGNTEAF
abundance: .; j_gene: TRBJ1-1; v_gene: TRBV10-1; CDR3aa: ASSDRGPDEAF
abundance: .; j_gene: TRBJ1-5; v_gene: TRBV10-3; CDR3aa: AISAGGSTNQPQH
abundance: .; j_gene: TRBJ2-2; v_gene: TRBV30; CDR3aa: AWRQTANTGELF
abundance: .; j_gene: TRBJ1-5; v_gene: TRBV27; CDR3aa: ASSSGTGYQPQH
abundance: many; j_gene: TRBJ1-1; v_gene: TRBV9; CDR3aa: ASSAEPGQGNTEAF
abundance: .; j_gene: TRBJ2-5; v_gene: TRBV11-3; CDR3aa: ASSYRSGKRWEETQY
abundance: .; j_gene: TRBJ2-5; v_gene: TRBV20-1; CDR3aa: SASSVRGSQETQY
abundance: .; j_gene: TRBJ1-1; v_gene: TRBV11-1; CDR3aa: ASSIVGGAEAF
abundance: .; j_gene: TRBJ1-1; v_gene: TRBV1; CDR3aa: TSSQTPQGGGTEAF
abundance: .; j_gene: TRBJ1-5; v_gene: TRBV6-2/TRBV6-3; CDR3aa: ASSYSAGNQPQH
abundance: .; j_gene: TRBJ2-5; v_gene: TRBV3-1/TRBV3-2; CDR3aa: ASSPRDRYQETQY
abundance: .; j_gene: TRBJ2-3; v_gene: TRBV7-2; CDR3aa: ASSHAWGRGTDTQY
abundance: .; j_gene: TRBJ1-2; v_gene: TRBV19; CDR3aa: ASTRDRGDYGYT
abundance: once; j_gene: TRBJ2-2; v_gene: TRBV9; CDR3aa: ASSVIVGGNTGELF
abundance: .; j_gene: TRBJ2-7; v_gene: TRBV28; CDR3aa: ASRYQVYEQY
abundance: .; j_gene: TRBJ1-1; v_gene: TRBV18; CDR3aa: ASSRSGETEAF
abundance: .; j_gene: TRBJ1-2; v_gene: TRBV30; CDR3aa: AWNLGLYGYT
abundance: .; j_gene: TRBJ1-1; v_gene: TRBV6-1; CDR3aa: ASSELASRAF
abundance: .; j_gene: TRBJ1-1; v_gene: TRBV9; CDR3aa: ASSSGGVDTEAF
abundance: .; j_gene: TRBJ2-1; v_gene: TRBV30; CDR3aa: AWLPGTGSTNEQF
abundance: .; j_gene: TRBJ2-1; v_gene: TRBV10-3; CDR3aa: AISESTRRQQKQNYNEQF
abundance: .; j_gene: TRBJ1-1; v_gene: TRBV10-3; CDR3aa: AIRAEMNTEAF
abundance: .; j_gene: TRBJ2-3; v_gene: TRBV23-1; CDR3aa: ASSQSSTLPRTSGDRTDTQY
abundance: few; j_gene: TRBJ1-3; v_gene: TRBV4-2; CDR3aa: ASSRDRSLSGNTIY